The entry below describes one T cell receptor (beta chain). The source of the sample is a study of cytomegalovirus exposure and HLA in healthy donors. The PCR ran on 60 Vbeta and 13 Jbeta primers. The method was immunoSEQ multiplex PCR; TCRdb's version includes in-frame clones alone and lacks a portion of them. The data show 190,000 or so clones, with roughly four fifths seen just once and around 1.7% held by the top ten. The germline V gene has CDR1 SNHLY and CDR2 FYNNEI. V lost 6 bases and J 7 bases, leaving 13 bases between the germline ends. The CDR3 consists of 14 residues. This sequence was found in a man aged 45-65 years in good health and CMV-seronegative. The chain is built from TRBV2 and TRBJ1-6, with D maybe TRBD1 (5 bases). The sample comprised PBMCs. The DNA for the CDR3 is TGTGCCAGCAGGCAGGCGGCAGGGAATTCACCCCTCCACTTT. This sequence encodes CASRQAAGNSPLHF.